This T cell receptor (beta chain) is drawn from a study of T cells in Graves' hyperthyroidism and ophthalmopathy. Overall study results and limits: Also found in blood were most expanded thyroid clonotypes above 0.001.

This clonotype was seen more than once but under ten times. Its antigen is currently unknown. The CDR3 is 11 residues long. CDR1 is DFQATT and CDR2 is SNEGSKA in the germline V gene (reference sequence). V lost 3 bases to trimming and J lost 10 bases; unmatched junction nucleotides: 5. Over 18 months, lack of ophthalmopathy progression marked Graves' hyperthyroidism as stable. TCR beta CDR3 regions were amplified from RNA transcripts. HTBI primers were the set used in a first-round RT-PCR of the TCR CDR3. TCRdb called the multiplex PCR reads again in MiXCR, with one record for every CDR3 protein. The data contain around 540,000 distinct CDR3 sequences, 40% to 55% of them singletons.

The chain has TRBV20-1 and TRBJ1-2; 7 bases map to TRBD1. The receptor comes from a woman younger than 30 with Graves' hyperthyroidism. Specimen: peripheral blood or thyroid tissue (not recorded which). The CDR3: CSASGTVDYTF. CDR3 coding DNA: TGCAGTGCTAGCGGGACAGTAGACTACACCTTC.